This T cell receptor (beta chain) comes out of a study of cytomegalovirus exposure and HLA in healthy donors. At the level of the study: From donors who were HLA-typed, an early data release held approximately 84 million unique TCRs.

This CDR3 comprises 15 residues. The J segment lost 4 bases and the V segment lost 3 bases, leaving 8 bases of the junction unmatched. Per the germline V gene, CDR1 is SGHKS and CDR2 is YYEKEE (reference sequence). Findings and limits, study-wide: Differences between HLA loci emerged in a later analysis of TCR association rates, with DRB1 most and HLA-C fewest. A later analysis reportedly identified an Asian-associated ancestry cluster as carrying fewer N-insertions than the approximately 620-donor mean.

As concerns this clone: Antigen: not known.

13 Jbeta primers and 60 Vbeta primers were used for the PCR. The method was immunoSEQ multiplex PCR; TCRdb's version includes in-frame clones alone and lacks a portion of them. Of 200,000 or so clones listed, 65% to 85% were seen once; the top ten hold about 0.092%. While unrecorded immune exposures were likely, the donors were nominally healthy when sampled. The receptor was derived from a boy aged 2 to 9 in good health and CMV-seronegative. The sequencing input was PBMCs. The J gene is TRBJ1-2, the V gene TRBV5-5; 8 bases map to TRBD1. CDR3 loop: CASSSNRDRPYGYTF. The CDR3 DNA is TGTGCCAGCAGCTCCAACCGGGACAGGCCCTATGGCTACACCTTC.